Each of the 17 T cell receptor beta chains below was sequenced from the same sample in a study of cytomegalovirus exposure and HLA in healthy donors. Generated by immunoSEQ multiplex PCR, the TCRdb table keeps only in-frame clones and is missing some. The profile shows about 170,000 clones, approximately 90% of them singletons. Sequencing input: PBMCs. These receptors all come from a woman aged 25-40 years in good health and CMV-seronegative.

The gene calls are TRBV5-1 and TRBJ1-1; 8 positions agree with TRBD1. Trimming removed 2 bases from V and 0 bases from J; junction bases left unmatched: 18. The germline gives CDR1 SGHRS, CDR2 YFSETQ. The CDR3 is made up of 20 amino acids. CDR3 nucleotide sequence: TGCGCCAGCAGCTTCTTAGGCGCGGCAGGGGGCTTGCTTATGAACACTGAAGCTTTCTTT. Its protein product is CASSFLGAAGGLLMNTEAFF.

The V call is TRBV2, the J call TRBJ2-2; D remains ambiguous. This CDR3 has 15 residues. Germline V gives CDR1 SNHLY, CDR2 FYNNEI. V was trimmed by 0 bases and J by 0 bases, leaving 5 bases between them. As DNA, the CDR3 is TGTGCCAGCAGTGAAGCGGGCGCGAACACCGGGGAGCTGTTTTTT. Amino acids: CASSEAGANTGELFF.

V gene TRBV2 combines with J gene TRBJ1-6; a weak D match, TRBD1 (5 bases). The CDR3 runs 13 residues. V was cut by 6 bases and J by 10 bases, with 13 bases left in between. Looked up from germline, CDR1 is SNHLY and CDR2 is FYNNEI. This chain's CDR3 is CASSPGLSSPLHF. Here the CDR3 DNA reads TGTGCCAGCAGCCCGGGACTATCCTCACCCCTCCACTTT. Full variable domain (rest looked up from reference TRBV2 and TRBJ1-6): EPEVTQTPSHQVTQMGQEVILRCVPISNHLYFYWYRQILGQKVEFLVSFYNNEISEKSEIFDDQFSVERPDGSNFTLKIRSTKLEDSAMYFCASSPGLSSPLHFGNGTRLTVT.

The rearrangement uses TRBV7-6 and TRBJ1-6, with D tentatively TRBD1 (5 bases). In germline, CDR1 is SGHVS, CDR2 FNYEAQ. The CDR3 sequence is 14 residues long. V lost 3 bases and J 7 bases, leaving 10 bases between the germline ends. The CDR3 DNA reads TGTGCCAGCAGCTTGGGGGGTGGGAATTCACCCCTCCACTTT. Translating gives CASSLGGGNSPLHF.

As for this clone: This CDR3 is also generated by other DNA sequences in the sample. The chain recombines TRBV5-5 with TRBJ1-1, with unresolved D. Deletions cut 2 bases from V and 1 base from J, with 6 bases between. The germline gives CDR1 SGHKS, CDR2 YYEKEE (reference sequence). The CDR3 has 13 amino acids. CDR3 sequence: CASSLAGNTEAFF. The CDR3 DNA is TGTGCCAGCAGCTTAGCAGGGAACACTGAAGCTTTCTTT.

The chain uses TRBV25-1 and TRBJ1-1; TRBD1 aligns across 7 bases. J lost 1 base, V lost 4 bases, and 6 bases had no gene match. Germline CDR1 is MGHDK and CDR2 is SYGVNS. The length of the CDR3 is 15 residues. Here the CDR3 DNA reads TGTGCCAGCAGTGGGACCCGACAGGGGAACACTGAAGCTTTCTTT. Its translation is CASSGTRQGNTEAFF. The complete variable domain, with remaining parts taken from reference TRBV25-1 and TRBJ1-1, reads EADIYQTPRYLVIGTGKKITLECSQTMGHDKMYWYQQDPGMELHLIHYSYGVNSTEKGDLSSESTVSRIRTEHFPLTLESARPSHTSQYLCASSGTRQGNTEAFFGQGTRLTVV.

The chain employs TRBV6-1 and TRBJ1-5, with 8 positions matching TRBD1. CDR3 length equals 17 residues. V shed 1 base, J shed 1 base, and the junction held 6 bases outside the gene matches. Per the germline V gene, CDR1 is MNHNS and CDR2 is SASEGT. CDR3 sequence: CASSEGQGRGSNQPQHF. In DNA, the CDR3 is TGTGCCAGCAGTGAAGGACAGGGGCGAGGGAGCAATCAGCCCCAGCATTTT.

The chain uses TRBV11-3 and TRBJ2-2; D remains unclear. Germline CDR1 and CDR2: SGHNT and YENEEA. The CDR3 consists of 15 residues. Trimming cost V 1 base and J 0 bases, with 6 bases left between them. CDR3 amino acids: CASSLGPANTGELFF. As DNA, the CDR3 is TGTGCCAGCAGCTTAGGTCCTGCGAACACCGGGGAGCTGTTTTTT.

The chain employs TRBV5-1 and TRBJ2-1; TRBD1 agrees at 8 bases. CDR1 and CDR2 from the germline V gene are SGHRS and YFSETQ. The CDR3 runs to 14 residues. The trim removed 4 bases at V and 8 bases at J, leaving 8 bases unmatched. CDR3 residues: CASSRRQGSDEQFF. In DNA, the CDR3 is TGCGCCAGCAGCCGCCGACAGGGGTCGGATGAGCAGTTCTTC. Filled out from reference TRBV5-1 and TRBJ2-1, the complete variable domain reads KAGVTQTPRYLIKTRGQQVTLSCSPISGHRSVSWYQQTPGQGLQFLFEYFSETQRNKGNFPGRFSGRQFSNSRSEMNVSTLELGDSALYLCASSRRQGSDEQFFGPGTRLTVL.

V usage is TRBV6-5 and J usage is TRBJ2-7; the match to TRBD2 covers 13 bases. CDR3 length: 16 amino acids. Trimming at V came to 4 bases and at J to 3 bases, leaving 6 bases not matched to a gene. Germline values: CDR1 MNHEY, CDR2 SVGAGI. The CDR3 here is CASSSGLAGQGYEQYF. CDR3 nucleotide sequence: TGTGCCAGCAGTTCGGGACTAGCGGGACAAGGCTACGAGCAGTACTTC.

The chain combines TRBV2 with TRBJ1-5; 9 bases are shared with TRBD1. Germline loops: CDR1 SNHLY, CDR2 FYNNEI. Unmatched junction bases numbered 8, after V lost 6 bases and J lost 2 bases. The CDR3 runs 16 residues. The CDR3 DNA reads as TGTGCCAGCAGAAAGGACAGGGGACGAGGCAATCAGCCCCAGCATTTT. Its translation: CASRKDRGRGNQPQHF.

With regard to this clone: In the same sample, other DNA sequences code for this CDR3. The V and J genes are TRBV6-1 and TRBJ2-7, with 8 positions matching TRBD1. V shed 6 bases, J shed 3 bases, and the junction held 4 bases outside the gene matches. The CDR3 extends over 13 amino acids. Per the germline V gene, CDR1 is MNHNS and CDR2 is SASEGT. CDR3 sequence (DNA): TGTGCCAGCAGCGGAGACAGGGGCTACGAGCAGTACTTC. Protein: CASSGDRGYEQYF.

The CDR3: CASSGSGTGGYGYTF. CDR3 in DNA: TGTGCCAGCAGCGGCTCCGGGACGGGGGGATATGGCTACACCTTC. This chain links TRBV2 with TRBJ1-2; tentative D call: TRBD1 (5 bases). The ends were cut back, 6 bases at V and 5 bases at J, with 19 bases in the middle. CDR1 and CDR2 (germline): SNHLY, FYNNEI. The CDR3 runs 15 residues.

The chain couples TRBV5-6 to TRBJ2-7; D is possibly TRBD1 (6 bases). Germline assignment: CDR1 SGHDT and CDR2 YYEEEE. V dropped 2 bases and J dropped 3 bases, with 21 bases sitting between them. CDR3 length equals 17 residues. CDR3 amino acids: CASSFIISTGKNYEQYF. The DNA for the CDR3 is TGTGCCAGCAGCTTTATTATCAGTACAGGGAAGAACTACGAGCAGTACTTC. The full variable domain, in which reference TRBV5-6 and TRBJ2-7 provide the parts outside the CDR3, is DAGVTQSPTHLIKTRGQQVTLRCSPKSGHDTVSWYQQALGQGPQFIFQYYEEEERQRGNFPDRFSGHQFPNYSSELNVNALLLGDSALYLCASSFIISTGKNYEQYFGPGTRLTVT.

The CDR3 DNA is TGTGCGTCGTCAGGACATGGGAGGACTGAAGCTTTCTTT. Its protein product is CASSGHGRTEAFF. V gene TRBV2 combines with J gene TRBJ1-1, with D perhaps TRBD1 (5 bases). Germline V gene data show CDR1 as SNHLY and CDR2 as FYNNEI. The CDR3 is made up of 13 amino acids.

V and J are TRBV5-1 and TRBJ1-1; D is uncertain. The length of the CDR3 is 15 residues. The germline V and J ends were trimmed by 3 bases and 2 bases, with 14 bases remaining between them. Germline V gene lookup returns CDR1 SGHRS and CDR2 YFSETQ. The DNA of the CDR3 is TGCGCCAGCAGCTATGGGCTCTCCCAAAACACTGAAGCTTTCTTT. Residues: CASSYGLSQNTEAFF.

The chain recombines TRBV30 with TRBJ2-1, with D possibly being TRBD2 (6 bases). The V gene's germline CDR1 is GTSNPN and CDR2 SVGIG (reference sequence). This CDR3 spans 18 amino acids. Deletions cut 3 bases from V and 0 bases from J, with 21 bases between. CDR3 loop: CAWRGGVFNSSSYNEQFF. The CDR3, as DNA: TGTGCCTGGAGGGGCGGGGTCTTCAACTCTAGCTCCTACAATGAGCAGTTCTTC.